This T cell receptor (beta chain) stems from a study of blood T cell repertoires in COVID-19. On the study more broadly: From the United States, Italy and Spain came samples of acute and convalescent COVID-19. In each case, the material was cDNA or gDNA derived from T cells, B-cell-depleted T cells, or PBMCs.

In the authors' methods: Reference gene primers were amplified, and this amplification served to estimate nucleated cell counts. Assay: immunoSEQ multiplex PCR; the TCRdb copy retains only in-frame clones and omits some. The V and J calls and clone size are taken from that table; D and trimming were inferred from the DNA. The sample holds some 200,000 clones, roughly 88% seen once. CDR1 MNHEY and CDR2 SVGAGI come from the germline V gene. The CDR3 spans 16 residues. V shed 4 bases, J shed 3 bases, and the junction held 8 bases outside the gene matches. Sequencing was carried out using peripheral blood. The gene calls are TRBV6-5 and TRBJ1-2; 10 nucleotides align to TRBD1. This receptor was identified in a human donor in a cohort sampled during active COVID-19. DNA for the CDR3: TGTGCCAGCAGTTTAACCGGGACAGGGGTTGACTATGGCTACACCTTC. It yields the protein CASSLTGTGVDYGYTF.